This is a list of T cell receptor beta chains from one sample in a study of identical twins. In TCRdb, the 5' RACE reads were re-called with MiXCR into one record per CDR3 protein. Counted here are around 280,000 distinct CDR3 sequences, about 8.9% occurring once; the ten biggest clones make up around 2.1%. Separately, the same data were catalogued under a study of yellow fever vaccine responses in identical twins.

The sequenced sample was memory (CD45RO+) T cells sorted from blood. These receptors were taken from a woman aged 18-35 years in good health. Each CDR3 is given with its conserved first and last residue. The D gene is left open where the match is weak. For some rows the clone size is stated as once, few or many, or as a class when expanded; others skip it.

v_gene	j_gene	d_gene	abundance	CDR3nt	CDR3aa
TRBV10-3	TRBJ1-1	TRBD1	NA	TGTGCCATCAGTAGGACGACAGGGGGGGACACTGAAGCTTTCTTT	CAISRTTGGDTEAFF
TRBV7-9	TRBJ1-6	NA	many	TGTGCCAGCAGCTTAGTGGCGGGGGCCCCAGTCTCACCCCTCCACTTT	CASSLVAGAPVSPLHF
TRBV24-1	TRBJ1-2	NA	NA	TGTGCCACCAGTGATGGGGACAATGCCTATGGCTACACCTTC	CATSDGDNAYGYTF
TRBV11-2	TRBJ1-4	NA	few	TGTGCCAGCAGCGCCCGACAGAGTGAAAAACTGTTTTTT	CASSARQSEKLFF
TRBV10-3	TRBJ2-5	TRBD2	NA	TGTGCCATCAAGGCCGGGACTAGCGGGGATCAAGAGACCCAGTACTTC	CAIKAGTSGDQETQYF
TRBV27	TRBJ2-1	NA	few	TGTGCCAGCAGTTTAGGGTGGGGGCAAGCCGGTGAGCAGTTCTTC	CASSLGWGQAGEQFF
TRBV11-1	TRBJ2-1	TRBD2	many	TGTGCCAGCAGCTTATATCCTAGCGGGAGGGCCCCCCGCCTAAATGAGCAGTTCTTC	CASSLYPSGRAPRLNEQFF
TRBV11-2	TRBJ1-6	TRBD1	NA	TGTGCCAGCAGCTCCGGGACAGTGGATTCACCCCTCCACTTT	CASSSGTVDSPLHF
TRBV2	TRBJ1-5	TRBD1	NA	TGTGCCAGCAGAAGACAGGGAAATCAGCCCCAGCATTTT	CASRRQGNQPQHF
TRBV6-5	TRBJ2-1	TRBD2	many	TGTGCCAGCAGTTTAGCGGGAGCTGTCTCCTACAATGAGCAGTTCTTC	CASSLAGAVSYNEQFF
TRBV2	TRBJ1-5	NA	NA	TGTGCCAGCAGTGTCCAGGGGTATCAGCCCCAGCATTTT	CASSVQGYQPQHF
TRBV12-3/TRBV12-4	TRBJ1-5	NA	many	TGTGCCAGCAGTCCCACCTATAGCAATCAGCCCCAGCATTTT	CASSPTYSNQPQHF
TRBV11-1	TRBJ2-1	TRBD2	few	TGTGCCAGCAGCTTGGGGTCTGGCGGGAGGGGCCGTAGCTCCTACAATGAGCAGTTCTTC	CASSLGSGGRGRSSYNEQFF
TRBV10-3	TRBJ2-7	NA	NA	TGTGCCATCAGTGGACTCAGAGAGGGGGAGCAGTACTTC	CAISGLREGEQYF
TRBV4-2	TRBJ1-1	NA	NA	TGTGCCAGCAGCACCGACAGTAAGAACACTGAAGCTTTCTTT	CASSTDSKNTEAFF
TRBV28	TRBJ2-7	TRBD2	NA	TGTGCCAGCAGAAGATTCGGGAGCGGGAGCTCCTACGAGCAGTACTTC	CASRRFGSGSSYEQYF
TRBV3-1	TRBJ2-2	NA	NA	TGTGCCAGCAGCCCGCCCGCGGGCACCGGGGAGCTGTTTTTT	CASSPPAGTGELFF
TRBV7-9	TRBJ2-1	NA	NA	TGTGCCAGCAGCTTAGGAGCTATGTACAATGAGCAGTTCTTC	CASSLGAMYNEQFF
TRBV2	TRBJ2-7	NA	many	TGTGCCAGCATCAGAGCTATATGGGGACTGGGGTCCTACGAGCAGTACTTC	CASIRAIWGLGSYEQYF
TRBV27	TRBJ1-6	NA	few	TGTGCCAGCAGTTCACATTCGAAGGGGACGAATTCACCCCTCCACTTT	CASSSHSKGTNSPLHF
TRBV5-6	TRBJ1-1	TRBD1	many	TGTGCCAGCAGCTCAAGAAGAGGACAGGGGGCTGAAGCTTTCTTT	CASSSRRGQGAEAFF
TRBV7-2	TRBJ2-2	NA	few	TGTGCCAGCAGCTTTAGTCAGGGTCCCGGGGAGCTGTTTTTT	CASSFSQGPGELFF
TRBV2	TRBJ1-2	NA	NA	TGTGCCAGCAGTAGGGAGGACTATGGCTACACCTTC	CASSREDYGYTF
TRBV5-6	TRBJ2-5	TRBD2	NA	TGTGCCAGCAGCTTGGGACTAGCGGGAGGAGCGGGCCAAGAGACCCAGTACTTC	CASSLGLAGGAGQETQYF
TRBV2	TRBJ2-3	NA	many	TGTGCGACGAACACAGATACGCAGTATTTT	CATNTDTQYF
TRBV14	TRBJ1-6	NA	few	TGTGCCAGCAGTCCCGCCTTATACCGATCACCCCTCCACTTT	CASSPALYRSPLHF
TRBV9	TRBJ1-6	TRBD1	NA	TGTGCCAGCAGCTTAGGGGACAGGGCTTATTCACCCCTCCACTTT	CASSLGDRAYSPLHF
TRBV9	TRBJ1-6	NA	few	TGTGCCAGCAGCGTAGCTGAGGGTTCACCCCTCCACTTT	CASSVAEGSPLHF
TRBV4-1	TRBJ2-3	NA	few	TGCGCCAGCAGCCGACCATCTAGTCCAGATACGCAGTATTTT	CASSRPSSPDTQYF
TRBV6-5	TRBJ2-1	TRBD2	many	TGTGCCAGCAGTTACTCTGGTAGCGGGAGTAGGCATGAGCAGTTCTTC	CASSYSGSGSRHEQFF
TRBV2	TRBJ2-1	NA	NA	TGTGCCAGCGAAAGGTGGCAAAGCTCCTACAATGAGCAGTTCTTC	CASERWQSSYNEQFF
TRBV12-3/TRBV12-4	TRBJ1-2	NA	many	TGTGCCAGCAGTTTGTCCTATGGCTACACCTTC	CASSLSYGYTF
TRBV3-1	TRBJ2-1	TRBD2	NA	TGTGCCACCTGCCTCGGGACTAGCGGAAACAATGAGCAGTTCTTC	CATCLGTSGNNEQFF
TRBV5-5	TRBJ2-6	TRBD1	NA	TGTGCCAGCAGCTTGGGACAGGGCAGACTCTCTGGGGCCAACGTCCTGACTTTC	CASSLGQGRLSGANVLTF
TRBV27	TRBJ1-2	NA	many	TGTGCCAGCAGATCTACAGTGTTAGCTAACTATGGCTACACCTTC	CASRSTVLANYGYTF
TRBV19	TRBJ2-1	NA	NA	TGTGCCAGTAGTTCCCCTTTTGGGACCGGGAATGAGCAGTTCTTC	CASSSPFGTGNEQFF